The T cell receptor beta chain under discussion was sequenced for a study of cytomegalovirus exposure and HLA in healthy donors. As for the study in general: Among about 400 genotyped donors, 80% to 90% fell in the Caucasian-associated ancestry cluster.

The PCR used 60 Vbeta and 13 Jbeta primers. Profiled with immunoSEQ multiplex PCR; TCRdb holds only in-frame clones, not every one. Across more than 90,000 clones, the top ten clones capture 6.5% to 7% of the sample. For this clone: The antigen is unknown.

Study conclusions and caveats: TCR beta sequences reportedly predicted the HLA-A and HLA-B alleles of most subjects accurately. It was 164 TCR beta chains that were listed as cytomegalovirus-associated. Later work associated over 15,000 TCR beta sequences with HLA alleles at 0.05 false discovery rate.

The germline CDR1 and CDR2 sequences are DFQATT and SNEGSKA (reference sequence). Trimming cost V 3 bases and J 8 bases, with 10 bases left between them. The CDR3 is 11 residues long. This chain connects TRBV20-1 to TRBJ1-2; unclear D gene. The sample was PBMCs. The TCR originated in a man aged 40-50 years in good health and CMV-seropositive. The CDR3 DNA reads TGCAGTGCTAGTTCCCCCCCGGGCTACACCTTC. Protein product: CSASSPPGYTF.